These 5 T cell receptor beta chains were sequenced from one sample in a study of shared clonotypes between healthy human individuals. Using immunoSEQ multiplex PCR, the repertoire was profiled, and TCRdb retains in-frame clones only, with some absent. The sample records approximately 1.1 million clones, about 84% being singletons. Sequences were obtained from memory CD4+ T cells from PBMCs. The subset is: CD45RA-negative fraction. The receptors were gathered from a young man in good health. Some clones in this sample may be carry-over from other donors' samples.

The chain recombines TRBV5-1 with TRBJ2-3; D might be TRBD2 (6 bases). The CDR3 sequence is 14 residues long. From germline, CDR1 is SGHRS and CDR2 YFSETQ. V was cut by 3 bases and J by 2 bases, with 10 bases left in between. CDR3 sequence (DNA): TGCGCCAGCAGCTGGAGGGCCCCCACAGATACGCAGTATTTT. Translated, it gives CASSWRAPTDTQYF.

The chain links TRBV2 to TRBJ1-1; no reliable D call. In germline, CDR1 is SNHLY, CDR2 FYNNEI. The CDR3 totals 16 residues. V was clipped by 5 bases and J by 1 base, with 17 bases between them. The CDR3 protein is CASSSRGFTENTEAFF. The CDR3 DNA reads as TGTGCCAGCAGTTCTCGTGGGTTCACGGAGAACACTGAAGCTTTCTTT. The variable domain in full, with the rest retrieved from reference TRBV2 and TRBJ1-1, is EPEVTQTPSHQVTQMGQEVILRCVPISNHLYFYWYRQILGQKVEFLVSFYNNEISEKSEIFDDQFSVERPDGSNFTLKIRSTKLEDSAMYFCASSSRGFTENTEAFFGQGTRLTVV.

This sequence joins TRBV5-4 and TRBJ2-5, with a weak D call TRBD2 (7 bases). Trimming took 5 bases from V and 5 from J, leaving 16 bases between them. The CDR3 has 14 residues. Germline V CDR1 and CDR2: SGHNT, YYREEE (reference sequence). CDR3 in amino acids: CASRGGGGLETQYF. In nucleotides, the CDR3 is TGTGCCAGCAGGGGAGGGGGGGGTTTGGAGACCCAGTACTTC.

The CDR3 DNA is TGTGCCTGCCTCCCCCCCCCACTGGTAGATGAGCAGTTCTTC. This translates into CACLPPPLVDEQFF. V gene TRBV30 combines with J gene TRBJ2-1; D unclear. Trimming removed 6 bases from V and 8 bases from J, with 20 bases in between. Germline CDR1 and CDR2: GTSNPN and SVGIG (reference sequence). This CDR3 has 14 residues.

The V call is TRBV11-2, the J call TRBJ1-1; 8 bases are a match to TRBD1. Germline trimming cut 0 bases from V and 7 bases from J; bases unmatched to any gene: 7. The CDR3 is 15 amino acids. Germline V lookup: CDR1 SGHAT, CDR2 FQNNGV. In nucleotides, the CDR3 is TGTGCCAGCAGCTTAGATTCCGGACAGGGAGGTGAAGCTTTCTTT. Encoded protein: CASSLDSGQGGEAFF.